Each of the 27 T cell receptor beta chains below was sequenced from the same sample in a study of CD8+CD57+ T cells in acquired aplastic anemia. Genomic DNA provided the template from which TCR beta VDJ and CDR3 profiles were obtained. From the reads, TCRdb called clonotypes with MiXCR, one entry per CDR3 protein. The sample lists around 190,000 distinct CDR3 sequences, 50% to 55% occurring once. The sequencing sample was made of sorted CD4+, CD8+, or CD8+CD57+ T cells (not recorded which) from PBMCs. These receptors were taken from a human donor in good health, serving as a control.

The V gene is TRBV7-2, the J gene TRBJ2-1; D remains unclear. Trimming took off 6 bases at V and 0 bases at J, with 12 bases between the two ends. CDR3 size: 15 residues. Germline V CDR1 and CDR2: SGHTA, FQGNSA. As DNA, the CDR3 is TGTGCCAGCAGTGAACTCCAATACTCCTACAATGAGCAGTTCTTC. This gives the protein CASSELQYSYNEQFF.

The J gene is TRBJ2-7, the V gene TRBV9; 9 bases match TRBD1. This CDR3 has 14 amino acids. Germline V CDR1 and CDR2: SGDLS, YYNGEE. Unmatched junction bases numbered 4, after V lost 0 bases and J lost 6 bases. CDR3 nucleotide sequence: TGTGCCAGCAGCGTAGCCCCGACAGGGGGCGAGCAGTACTTC. This gives the protein CASSVAPTGGEQYF.

The chain joins TRBV7-2 to TRBJ2-7; D gene uncertain. V was shortened by 1 base and J by 3 bases, with 4 bases between the two germline ends. In germline, CDR1 is SGHTA, CDR2 FQGNSA. The CDR3 is made up of 12 amino acids. This chain's CDR3 is CASSLDLYEQYF. CDR3 in DNA: TGTGCCAGCAGCTTAGACCTCTACGAGCAGTACTTC.

This clonotype was found many times. V and J are TRBV4-2 and TRBJ2-5; 7 bases are shared with TRBD2. Trimming at V came to 1 base and at J to 1 base, leaving 6 bases not matched to a gene. The germline gives CDR1 LGHNA, CDR2 YNFKEQ. The CDR3 sequence is 16 residues long. The CDR3 spells CASSQGNGGTQETQYF. DNA for the CDR3: TGTGCCAGCAGCCAAGGAAACGGGGGGACCCAAGAGACCCAGTACTTC.

This clonotype was counted ten times or more. The chain is built from TRBV6-5 and TRBJ1-2, with 11 positions matching TRBD1. Trimming cost V 0 bases and J 4 bases; bases outside gene matches: 1. The germline CDR1 and CDR2 sequences are MNHEY and SVGAGI. The CDR3 covers 15 residues. The CDR3 region is CASSYSGTGGYGYTF. As DNA, the CDR3 is TGTGCCAGCAGTTACTCGGGGACAGGGGGCTATGGCTACACCTTC.

The genes are TRBV20-1 and TRBJ2-7; 16 nucleotides agree with TRBD2. Per the germline V gene, CDR1 is DFQATT and CDR2 is SNEGSKA (reference sequence). This CDR3 contains 14 residues. J was trimmed by 6 bases and V by 3 bases; bases with no gene match: 2. The CDR3 nucleotides are TGCAGTGCTAGGGGACTAGCGGGGGGGCTCGAGCAGTACTTC. This codes for CSARGLAGGLEQYF.

This clonotype was picked up many times. The chain recombines TRBV24-1 with TRBJ2-5; D not resolved. Germline V CDR1 and CDR2: KGHDR, SFDVKD. V lost 5 bases to trimming and J lost 6 bases, with 15 bases between them. This CDR3 spans 14 amino acids. The CDR3 nucleotides are TGTGCCACCAGTGTTACGTCGGGTGGGCAGACCCAGTACTTC. This codes for CATSVTSGGQTQYF.

This clonotype was recorded many times. The chain combines TRBV5-8 with TRBJ2-7, with D uncertain. V gave up 2 bases and J gave up 6 bases, with 9 bases separating them. Germline V lookup: CDR1 SGHTS, CDR2 YDEGEE. The CDR3 consists of 12 residues. CDR3 protein: CASSFGPAEQYF. CDR3 nucleotide sequence: TGTGCCAGCAGCTTCGGCCCAGCCGAGCAGTACTTC.

This clonotype was recorded at least ten times. The chain links TRBV5-1 to TRBJ2-2, with D possibly matching TRBD2 (6 bases). This CDR3 is built from 15 residues. Germline V gene data show CDR1 as SGHRS and CDR2 as YFSETQ. V was cut by 7 bases and J by 4 bases, with 17 bases left in between. Here the CDR3 reads CASGPSVPSTGELFF. CDR3 DNA sequence: TGCGCCAGCGGCCCTAGCGTTCCGAGCACCGGGGAGCTGTTTTTT.

Turning to this clonotype: A much larger clone is a single base away; this may be a read error. The chain carries TRBV30 and TRBJ2-7; TRBD1 matches 10 bases. CDR1 GTSNPN and CDR2 SVGIG come from the germline V gene (reference sequence). The CDR3 length is 13 residues. The V segment lost 3 bases and the J segment 9 bases; nucleotides outside the gene matches: 8. The CDR3 DNA sequence: TGTGCCTGGAGGACAGGGGGCGTCAACGGGCAGTACTTC. It specifies CAWRTGGVNGQYF.

The J gene is TRBJ2-1, the V gene TRBV7-9; 8 bases are a match to TRBD1. CDR1 and CDR2 (germline): SEHNR, FQNEAQ (reference sequence). The V gene end was trimmed by 5 bases and the J gene end by 9 bases; junction bases not matched to a gene: 3. The CDR3 extends over 12 amino acids. The DNA for the CDR3 is TGTGCCAGCAGCCTGACAGGGGCTGAGCAGTTCTTC. Its translation: CASSLTGAEQFF.

Concerning this clonotype: A much larger clone differs by one base, so this may be a read error. J is TRBJ1-3 and V is TRBV4-2; perhaps TRBD1 as D (5 bases). Germline-derived CDR1 and CDR2 are LGHNA and YNFKEQ. This CDR3 is 14 amino acids long. The CDR3 loop reads CASRQTASGNTICF. The CDR3 DNA sequence: TGTGCCAGCAGACAGACAGCCTCTGGAAACACCATATGTTTT.

This clonotype was seen only a few times. The chain combines TRBV7-9 with TRBJ2-5; 10 bases fit TRBD1. With V trimmed by 0 bases and J by 3 bases, 4 bases remained unmatched. In germline, CDR1 is SEHNR, CDR2 FQNEAQ (reference sequence). The CDR3 runs 16 residues. CDR3 region: CASSLADRGQKETQYF. In nucleotides, the CDR3 is TGTGCCAGCAGCTTAGCTGACAGGGGGCAAAAAGAGACCCAGTACTTC.

This chain uses TRBV7-2 with TRBJ1-2; 7 nucleotides line up with TRBD1. V lost 3 bases, J lost 2 bases, and 6 bases stayed unmatched. The CDR3 runs to 15 residues. CDR1 is SGHTA and CDR2 is FQGNSA in the germline V gene. The CDR3 reads CASSLGQGGNYGYTF. Written as DNA, the CDR3 is TGTGCCAGCAGCTTGGGTCAGGGGGGAAACTATGGCTACACCTTC.

The chain links TRBV6-5 to TRBJ2-3; 9 bases align to TRBD2. Germline CDR1 and CDR2: MNHEY and SVGAGI. With V trimmed by 2 bases and J by 6 bases, 6 bases remained unmatched. The CDR3 runs to 15 residues. CDR3 bases: TGTGCCAGCAGTTACCGAGCGGGGGGCATGGATACGCAGTATTTT. Protein: CASSYRAGGMDTQYF.

The table lists this clonotype with many counts. V usage is TRBV12-3 or TRBV12-4 and J usage is TRBJ1-1; 8 positions agree with TRBD1. J was trimmed by 4 bases and V by 6 bases; bases with no gene match: 4. The CDR3 spans 13 residues. The CDR3 nucleotides are TGTGCCAGCAGGTACAGGGGGATCACTGAAGCTTTCTTT. It codes for CASRYRGITEAFF.

The V call is TRBV2, the J call TRBJ2-1; 9 bases are a match to TRBD1. V shed 6 bases and J 7 bases; nucleotides not matched to a gene: 7. Germline lookup yields CDR1 SNHLY and CDR2 FYNNEI. The CDR3 runs to 14 residues. CDR3 in amino acids: CASRAGQGRNEQFF. The CDR3 nucleotides read TGTGCCAGCAGGGCCGGACAGGGGAGGAATGAGCAGTTCTTC.

This rearrangement joins TRBV9 to TRBJ1-2; 7 bases align to TRBD1. This CDR3 has 14 amino acids. V lost 7 bases, J lost 2 bases, and 8 bases stayed unmatched. CDR1 is SGDLS, CDR2 YYNGEE, per germline. CDR3 in amino acids: CASHGGTANYGYTF. CDR3 DNA sequence: TGTGCCAGCCACGGGGGGACAGCAAACTATGGCTACACCTTC. Variable domain in full (rest from reference TRBV9 and TRBJ1-2): DSGVTQTPKHLITATGQRVTLRCSPRSGDLSVYWYQQSLDQGLQFLIQYYNGEERAKGNILERFSAQQFPDLHSELNLSSLELGDSALYFCASHGGTANYGYTFGSGTRLTVV.

V gene TRBV12-3 or TRBV12-4 combines with J gene TRBJ1-1; no clear D gene. Trimming removed 5 bases from V and 2 bases from J, with 15 bases in between. The CDR3 runs 15 residues. The CDR3 spells CASSPRRSSNTEAFF. CDR3 DNA: TGTGCCAGCAGTCCACGTCGGAGTTCAAACACTGAAGCTTTCTTT.

The chain has TRBV14 and TRBJ1-6; the match to TRBD1 covers 7 bases. V shed 4 bases and J 7 bases; nucleotides not matched to a gene: 7. Germline V lookup: CDR1 SGHDN, CDR2 FVKESK. The CDR3 consists of 15 residues. CDR3 sequence: CASSPMTGINSPLHF. For the CDR3, the DNA is TGTGCCAGCAGCCCCATGACAGGGATAAATTCACCCCTCCACTTT.

This clonotype came up many times. The J gene is TRBJ2-7, the V gene TRBV7-2, with a tentative D call TRBD2 (6 bases). V was trimmed by 2 bases and J by 0 bases, leaving 11 bases between them. CDR1 and CDR2 from the germline V gene are SGHTA and FQGNSA. The CDR3 has 15 residues. CDR3 coding DNA: TGTGCCAGCAGCTTAAGGTTCGGGAGCTCCTACGAGCAGTACTTC. As protein: CASSLRFGSSYEQYF.

The chain joins TRBV27 to TRBJ2-4; the D gene is possibly TRBD1 (6 bases). CDR1 is MNHEY and CDR2 is SMNVEV in the germline V gene (reference sequence). Trimming cost V 6 bases and J 9 bases, with 12 bases left between them. The length of the CDR3 is 12 residues. The CDR3 sequence is CASSDRYGIQYF. CDR3 sequence (DNA): TGTGCCAGCAGCGACAGGTACGGCATTCAGTACTTC.

This clonotype occurred many times. This chain links TRBV24-1 with TRBJ2-4; no clear D. Germline lookup yields CDR1 KGHDR and CDR2 SFDVKD. The CDR3 loop spans 12 amino acids. Between the trimmed V and J ends, which lost 6 bases and 12 bases, there was a span of 14 bases. CDR3 loop: CATSTQVGYQYF. CDR3 sequence (DNA): TGTGCCACCAGTACCCAAGTGGGGTATCAGTACTTC.

The CDR3 nucleotides read TGCAGTGCCCTTAAAGCAGACTACGAGCAGTACTTC. It translates to CSALKADYEQYF. The rearrangement uses TRBV20-1 and TRBJ2-7; no clear D gene. Germline values: CDR1 DFQATT, CDR2 SNEGSKA (reference sequence). The CDR3 extends over 12 amino acids. V was trimmed by 6 bases and J by 3 bases, leaving 12 bases between them.

This clonotype was found a few times. The V gene is TRBV2, the J gene TRBJ1-1; no reliable D call. This CDR3 comprises 9 residues. Trimming took 5 bases from V and 7 from J, leaving 2 bases between them. Per germline, CDR1 SNHLY and CDR2 FYNNEI. Written as DNA, the CDR3 is TGTGCCAGCAGTTTTGAAGCTTTCTTT. This encodes CASSFEAFF.

This clonotype has just one count. The genes are TRBV7-3 and TRBJ2-3; D not certain. The CDR3 length is 13 residues. With 5 bases removed from V and 2 bases from J, the gap between germline ends came to 8 bases. CDR1 and CDR2 (germline): SGHTA, FQGTGA. In DNA, the CDR3 is TGTGCCAGCAGCCCGAGCGACACAGATACGCAGTATTTT. Residues: CASSPSDTDTQYF.

The chain joins TRBV15 to TRBJ1-1; D not certain. Trimming removed 8 bases from V and 3 bases from J, with 13 bases in between. The germline V gene has CDR1 LNHNV and CDR2 YYDKDF (reference sequence). This CDR3 is 13 amino acids long. The chain's CDR3 is CATAGRVDTEAFF. CDR3 nucleotides: TGTGCCACCGCAGGAAGGGTGGACACTGAAGCTTTCTTT.